This T cell receptor beta chain stems from a study of PD-1 blockade in mismatch repair-deficient tumors. General study findings and limits: Tumor-resident clones, often undetectable pretreatment in blood, expanded then contracted after pembrolizumab.

PCR or immunohistochemistry showed mismatch repair deficiency in every enrolled patient. TCRs were sequenced from three patients responding to pembrolizumab. The CDR3 sequence is 14 residues long. From germline, CDR1 is SGDLS and CDR2 YYNGEE. Trimming cost V 2 bases and J 3 bases, with 12 bases left between them. The protocol was immunoSEQ multiplex PCR, while the TCRdb copy is restricted to in-frame clones and leaves out a portion. The data hold tens of thousands of clones, with 88% observed a single time. As concerns this clone: The antigen is unknown.

The chain combines TRBV9 with TRBJ2-7; D possibly corresponds to TRBD2 (5 bases). The specimen was peripheral blood, collected 52 weeks after starting pembrolizumab. This receptor was obtained from an adult with mismatch repair-deficient cancer. The chain's CDR3 is CASSVEASNYEQYF. The CDR3 bases are TGTGCCAGCAGCGTCGAAGCTAGCAACTACGAGCAGTACTTC.